The 18 T cell receptor beta chains listed next were all sequenced from one sample in a study of STAT5B mutations in CD4+ large granular lymphocyte leukemia. Sequencing was performed with immunoSEQ multiplex PCR; in TCRdb, only in-frame clones are kept and a portion is missing. In the table there are roughly 30,000 clones, about 76% of which are singletons. The sample taken for sequencing was CD4+ T cells from blood buffy coats. The origin of the receptors is a human donor in good health.

Here the CDR3 reads CASTVGQITDTQYF. The DNA for the CDR3 is TGCGCCAGCACCGTGGGACAGATCACAGATACGCAGTATTTT. The chain is built from TRBV5-1 and TRBJ2-3; 7 bases are a match to TRBD1. The germline gives CDR1 SGHRS, CDR2 YFSETQ. The CDR3 loop spans 14 amino acids. The trim removed 6 bases at V and 2 bases at J, leaving 6 bases unmatched.

This rearrangement joins TRBV1 to TRBJ2-7; the D segment call TRBD2 is taken from the table without a DNA check. TRBV1 is termed a pseudogene. The CDR3 has 16 residues. CDR3 loop: CTSSQTLAGLPYEQYV. The CDR3 nucleotides read TGCACCAGCAGCCAGACTCTAGCGGGGCTCCCCTACGAGCAGTACGTC.

A few counts support this clone. The chain couples TRBV2 to TRBJ2-7; TRBD1 agrees at 9 bases. Germline CDR1 and CDR2: SNHLY and FYNNEI. Trimming at V came to 6 bases and at J to 3 bases, leaving 6 bases not matched to a gene. This CDR3 has 14 amino acids. CDR3 region: CASRTGTGSYEQYF. For the CDR3, the DNA is TGTGCCAGCAGAACCGGGACAGGGAGCTACGAGCAGTACTTC.

This clone was recorded a few times. The chain has TRBV30 and TRBJ1-2, with D unclear. V lost 3 bases and J 5 bases, leaving 13 bases between the germline ends. There are 13 residues in the CDR3. Germline CDR1 reads GTSNPN; CDR2 reads SVGIG (reference sequence). The CDR3 sequence: CAWRLGRVYGYTF. CDR3 DNA sequence: TGTGCCTGGAGATTAGGTCGAGTGTATGGCTACACCTTC.

V usage is TRBV7-3 and J usage is TRBJ1-5, with D unresolved. The germline gives CDR1 SGHTA, CDR2 FQGTGA. This CDR3 region has 13 residues. The ends were cut back, 2 bases at V and 10 bases at J, with 12 bases in the middle. The CDR3 DNA sequence: TGTGCCAGCAGCTTACGGTTCATGGCACCCCAGCATTTT. This codes for CASSLRFMAPQHF.

The rearrangement joins TRBV11-3 to TRBJ1-4; no clear D. This CDR3 has 12 residues. Trimming left V 1 base short and J 10 bases short, with 7 bases between. Germline loops: CDR1 SGHNT, CDR2 YENEEA. CDR3 region: CASSLAPPKLFF. The CDR3 coding sequence is TGTGCCAGCAGCTTAGCCCCGCCAAAACTGTTTTTT.

The gene calls are TRBV19 and TRBJ2-5; 7 bases are a match to TRBD1. J was trimmed by 5 bases and V by 5 bases; bases with no gene match: 8. The CDR3 has 14 amino acids. Germline lookup yields CDR1 LNHDA and CDR2 SQIVND (reference sequence). The CDR3 is CASSADRELETQYF. The DNA for the CDR3 is TGTGCCAGTAGTGCCGACAGGGAGTTGGAGACCCAGTACTTC.

This rearrangement joins TRBV6-1 to TRBJ2-3; D not resolved. With 2 bases removed from V and 0 bases from J, the gap between germline ends came to 9 bases. The germline V gene has CDR1 MNHNS and CDR2 SASEGT. The CDR3 covers 15 residues. In DNA, the CDR3 is TGTGCCAGCAGTGAAATCGGCGGTAGCACAGATACGCAGTATTTT. As protein: CASSEIGGSTDTQYF.

CDR3 coding DNA: TGTGCCAGCAGTGATAGACTAGCGGGGGGAGGGTTCTTC. It translates to CASSDRLAGGGFF. V is TRBV2 and J is TRBJ2-1; 13 bases line up with TRBD2. With V trimmed by 3 bases and J by 15 bases, 5 bases remained unmatched. The CDR3 length is 13 residues. Per germline, CDR1 SNHLY and CDR2 FYNNEI.

V usage is TRBV7-3 and J usage is TRBJ2-2; 11 bases are a match to TRBD2. The CDR3 sequence is 17 residues long. The trim removed 1 base at V and 4 bases at J, leaving 5 bases unmatched. Germline lookup yields CDR1 SGHTA and CDR2 FQGTGA. The CDR3 spells CASSLISGRAATGELFF. The CDR3, as DNA: TGTGCCAGCAGCTTAATTAGCGGGAGGGCAGCCACCGGGGAGCTGTTTTTT.

This clone was found a few times. The chain has TRBV5-1 and TRBJ2-2; 7 bases fit TRBD1. This CDR3 comprises 15 residues. Per the germline V gene, CDR1 is SGHRS and CDR2 is YFSETQ. Losses at the gene ends were 7 bases for V and 1 base for J; bases not matched to a gene: 7. CDR3 nucleotide sequence: TGCGCCAGCGGCACAGGGGTGGTGAACACCGGGGAGCTGTTTTTT. Residues: CASGTGVVNTGELFF.

The chain joins TRBV5-6 to TRBJ2-7, with 7 bases matching TRBD2. V lost 0 bases and J lost 4; bases outside the gene matches: 7. The CDR3 spans 15 residues. Germline V gene lookup returns CDR1 SGHDT and CDR2 YYEEEE. The CDR3 DNA reads TGTGCCAGCAGCTTGGAAGGGAGGGGTAGGTACGAGCAGTACTTC. Protein: CASSLEGRGRYEQYF. The full variable domain, rest sourced from reference TRBV5-6 and TRBJ2-7, is DAGVTQSPTHLIKTRGQQVTLRCSPKSGHDTVSWYQQALGQGPQFIFQYYEEEERQRGNFPDRFSGHQFPNYSSELNVNALLLGDSALYLCASSLEGRGRYEQYFGPGTRLTVT.

This clone turned up a few times. The chain joins TRBV29-1 to TRBJ2-1, with 11 bases fitting TRBD2. V was clipped by 1 base and J by 6 bases; unmatched bases: 8. The CDR3 consists of 16 residues. The germline V gene has CDR1 SQVTM and CDR2 ANQGSEA. The CDR3: CSVEAGTSGSGNEQFF. In nucleotides, the CDR3 is TGCAGCGTTGAAGCCGGAACTAGCGGGAGTGGCAATGAGCAGTTCTTC.

Here the CDR3 reads CASSQVVGYEQFF. CDR3 in DNA: TGTGCCAGCAGCCAAGTCGTGGGGTATGAGCAGTTCTTC. The V call is TRBV6-1, the J call TRBJ2-1, with D uncertain. This CDR3 is 13 amino acids long. Trimming left V 6 bases short and J 8 bases short, with 14 bases between. Germline V gene data show CDR1 as MNHNS and CDR2 as SASEGT.

The rearrangement joins TRBV10-1 to TRBJ1-5; no clear D. Germline V gene sequence: CDR1 WNHNN, CDR2 SYGVQD (reference sequence). The CDR3 spans 16 residues. V was trimmed by 1 base and J by 6 bases, leaving 16 bases between them. The chain's CDR3 is CASSEFRGLSGQPQHF. CDR3 in DNA: TGCGCCAGCAGTGAGTTTCGTGGGCTTTCGGGTCAGCCCCAGCATTTT.

The CDR3 DNA sequence: TGCAGCGTTGGGGGACAGTTTCTAAACAATGAGCAGTTCTTC. Translating it yields CSVGGQFLNNEQFF. The chain joins TRBV29-1 to TRBJ2-1, with 7 bases matching TRBD1. The CDR3 is 14 residues long. Germline loops: CDR1 SQVTM, CDR2 ANQGSEA. V gave up 4 bases and J gave up 5 bases; unmatched junction bases: 8.

In DNA form, the CDR3 reads TGTGCCTACGAAAATTCGAGGGGTGGGGCCTATGGCTACACCTTC. It translates to CAYENSRGGAYGYTF. The J gene is TRBJ1-2, the V gene TRBV30, with D possibly TRBD1 on 5 matching bases. This CDR3 contains 15 residues. V shed 7 bases and J shed 4 bases, with 22 bases lying between them. CDR1 and CDR2 from the germline V gene are GTSNPN and SVGIG (reference sequence).

V gene TRBV7-6 combines with J gene TRBJ1-4, with 9 bases matching TRBD1. The V segment lost 2 bases and the J segment 7 bases; nucleotides outside the gene matches: 5. Germline CDR1 reads SGHVS; CDR2 reads FNYEAQ. The CDR3 has 15 amino acids. CDR3 sequence (DNA): TGTGCCAGCAGCTTACAACCGGGACAGGGTGAAAAACTGTTTTTT. Translation: CASSLQPGQGEKLFF. Combining the CDR3 with reference TRBV7-6 and TRBJ1-4 gives the whole variable domain GAGVSQSPRYKVTKRGQDVALRCDPISGHVSLYWYRQALGQGPEFLTYFNYEAQQDKSGLPNDRFSAERPEGSISTLTIQRTEQRDSAMYRCASSLQPGQGEKLFFGSGTQLSVL.